This T cell receptor beta chain was retrieved from a study of T cells in Graves' hyperthyroidism and ophthalmopathy. Study summary: The authors collected peripheral blood at initial diagnosis, before any treatment. General observations from the study: Ophthalmopathy and stable hyperthyroidism were separated by a 13 V-J model. Most thyroid clonotypes with frequency above 0.001 were detected in blood.

Based on clinical symptoms, serum thyroxine and TRAb, thyroid ultrasound and orbital computed tomography, diagnoses were reached. The CDR3 contains 17 residues. Germline V CDR1 and CDR2: DFQATT, SNEGSKA (reference sequence). The V segment lost 3 bases and the J segment 0 bases; nucleotides outside the gene matches: 11. A word on this clonotype: Its antigen is unknown.

What was amplified from RNA transcripts were TCR beta CDR3 regions. In the first-round RT-PCR of the TCR CDR3, the HTBI primer set was used. TCRdb passed the multiplex PCR reads through MiXCR, listing each CDR3 protein once. This table has 220,000 or so distinct CDR3 sequences, roughly 15% appearing once. The chain uses TRBV20-1 and TRBJ2-3; TRBD1 agrees at 8 bases. The TCR originated in a woman under 30 with Graves' ophthalmopathy. Source material: blood. CDR3 bases: TGCAGTGCTAGCAAGGGGAGTAACAGGGGGAGCACAGATACGCAGTATTTT. This codes for CSASKGSNRGSTDTQYF.